The 15 T cell receptor beta chains in this list originate from one sample, sequenced in a study of cytomegalovirus exposure and HLA in healthy donors. The PCR had 60 Vbeta and 13 Jbeta primers. The assay was immunoSEQ multiplex PCR, and TCRdb's table has in-frame clones only and misses some. This sample has about 170,000 clones, with approximately 80% found just once. The sample was PBMCs. These TCRs come from a female donor in good health and CMV-seronegative.

V and J are TRBV9 and TRBJ2-1; 8 bases are shared with TRBD2. The CDR3 is 16 amino acids. The germline CDR1 and CDR2 sequences are SGDLS and YYNGEE. J gave up 5 bases and V 4 bases, and 11 bases lay outside the gene matches. Written as DNA, the CDR3 is TGTGCCAGCAGCCCCGGGGGGGCGCTTACTCACAATGAGCAGTTCTTC. This sequence encodes CASSPGGALTHNEQFF.

The rearrangement links TRBV4-3 to TRBJ2-6; D gene unclear. Per germline, CDR1 LGHNA and CDR2 YSLEER. V was shortened by 0 bases and J by 3 bases, with 9 bases between the two germline ends. The CDR3 is 16 amino acids. In DNA form, the CDR3 reads TGCGCCAGCAGCCAAGAATGGAGCGTTGGGGCCAACGTCCTGACTTTC. This codes for CASSQEWSVGANVLTF.

This sequence joins TRBV28 and TRBJ2-5; TRBD2 matches at 8 bases. Germline V gene lookup returns CDR1 MDHEN and CDR2 SYDVKM. V lost 2 bases, J lost 1 base, and 3 bases stayed unmatched. This CDR3 is 15 amino acids long. The CDR3 is CASSLGSGIQETQYF. The CDR3 coding sequence is TGTGCCAGCAGTTTAGGTAGCGGGATCCAAGAGACCCAGTACTTC.

This clone has a handful of counts. The V and J genes are TRBV30 and TRBJ2-7; the D gene is possibly TRBD2 (6 bases). The CDR3 consists of 14 residues. Germline CDR1 is GTSNPN and CDR2 is SVGIG (reference sequence). V shed 2 bases and J shed 0 bases, with 11 bases lying between them. CDR3 bases: TGTGCCTGGAGTACGGGGGTGCCCTCCTACGAGCAGTACTTC. Residues: CAWSTGVPSYEQYF.

The gene calls are TRBV6-6 and TRBJ1-6, with D possibly matching TRBD1 (6 bases). The germline V and J ends were trimmed by 7 bases and 7 bases, with 14 bases remaining between them. Germline V gene data show CDR1 as MNHNY and CDR2 as SVGAGI (reference sequence). There are 14 residues in the CDR3. This chain's CDR3 is CASTDQGWNSPLHF. DNA of the CDR3: TGTGCCAGCACTGATCAGGGGTGGAATTCACCCCTCCACTTT.

The chain uses TRBV7-2 and TRBJ2-2; 8 bases match TRBD1. The CDR3 is made up of 14 amino acids. Germline CDR1 reads SGHTA; CDR2 reads FQGNSA. Trimming took 1 base from V and 6 from J; bases not matched to a gene: 1. This chain's CDR3 is CASSLDRGAGELFF. As DNA, the CDR3 is TGTGCCAGCAGCTTAGACAGGGGGGCCGGGGAGCTGTTTTTT. Drawing the rest from reference TRBV7-2 and TRBJ2-2, the complete variable domain is GAGVSQSPSNKVTEKGKDVELRCDPISGHTALYWYRQSLGQGLEFLIYFQGNSAPDKSGLPSDRFSAERTGGSVSTLTIQRTQQEDSAVYLCASSLDRGAGELFFGEGSRLTVL.

The chain joins TRBV7-9 to TRBJ1-2; TRBD1 agrees at 7 bases. The CDR3 runs 13 residues. Trimming took 4 bases from V and 12 from J; bases not matched to a gene: 11. CDR1 is SEHNR, CDR2 FQNEAQ, per germline (reference sequence). For the CDR3, the DNA is TGTGCCAGCAGCTCCAGACAGGGAGAGCCGCACACCTTC. Encoded protein: CASSSRQGEPHTF.

The chain joins TRBV11-2 to TRBJ2-3; the match to TRBD2 covers 9 bases. Looked up from germline, CDR1 is SGHAT and CDR2 is FQNNGV. V dropped 6 bases and J dropped 1; count of bases not matched to a gene: 2. The CDR3 has 14 residues. The CDR3 region is CASRGGGGTDTQYF. For the CDR3, the DNA is TGTGCCAGCAGGGGCGGGGGGGGCACAGATACGCAGTATTTT.

V is TRBV7-2 and J is TRBJ2-5, with D possibly being TRBD2 (6 bases). Per germline, CDR1 SGHTA and CDR2 FQGNSA. The CDR3 has 15 residues. V was trimmed by 5 bases and J by 5 bases, leaving 18 bases between them. The CDR3 DNA follows: TGTGCCAGCAGCCGAGGGCCCGTAGGAGGGGAGACCCAGTACTTC. Its protein product is CASSRGPVGGETQYF.

The chain employs TRBV25-1 and TRBJ2-5; D is uncertain. The J call may be in error: the DNA end matches TRBJ2-7 better. This CDR3 has 15 amino acids. Germline loops: CDR1 MGHDK, CDR2 SYGVNS. This chain's CDR3 is CASSVITIHTYEQYF. The CDR3 coding sequence is TGTGCCAGCAGTGTAATCACTATCCATACTTACGAGCAGTACTTC.

The J gene is TRBJ2-1, the V gene TRBV30; D unresolved. Trimming shortened V by 2 bases and J by 3 bases, and 8 bases separated the two germline ends. Germline loops: CDR1 GTSNPN, CDR2 SVGIG (reference sequence). There are 13 residues in the CDR3. The CDR3 DNA sequence: TGTGCCTGGAGTAAAAGCGACTACAATGAGCAGTTCTTC. Translated, it gives CAWSKSDYNEQFF.

This sequence joins TRBV6-5 and TRBJ1-2, with D maybe TRBD1 (6 bases). This CDR3 spans 15 amino acids. The germline V and J ends were trimmed by 5 bases and 8 bases, with 21 bases remaining between them. From germline, CDR1 is MNHEY and CDR2 SVGAGI. The CDR3 region has the DNA TGTGCCAGCAGTGCCACTCCTGAGGGGGTGGGCGGCTACACCTTC. Its protein product is CASSATPEGVGGYTF.

This clone was detected a few times. CDR3 DNA sequence: TGTGCCAGCTCACCATCTAGGACTAGCACAGATACGCAGTATTTT. It codes for CASSPSRTSTDTQYF. The rearrangement joins TRBV18 to TRBJ2-3, with a possible D match to TRBD2 (5 bases). Germline V gives CDR1 KGHSH, CDR2 LQKENI. This CDR3 has 15 amino acids. Trimming removed 2 bases at V and 0 bases at J, with 9 bases between.

The J gene is TRBJ2-2, the V gene TRBV15, with a possible D match to TRBD1 (5 bases). Germline loops: CDR1 LNHNV, CDR2 YYDKDF (reference sequence). Trimming removed 1 base at V and 4 bases at J, with 10 bases between. The CDR3 is 15 residues long. CDR3 DNA: TGTGCCACCAGCAGAGTTGCCCAGGGCACCGGGGAGCTGTTTTTT. Translation: CATSRVAQGTGELFF.

This chain uses TRBV4-1 with TRBJ2-2; 8 bases fit TRBD2. CDR3 size: 18 residues. Losses at the gene ends were 4 bases for V and 4 bases for J; bases not matched to a gene: 14. Germline values: CDR1 MGHRA, CDR2 YSYEKL. The CDR3 DNA sequence: TGCGCCAGCAGCCGAGAAGGCTCGGGACTAGGGGGCACCGGGGAGCTGTTTTTT. Translating it yields CASSREGSGLGGTGELFF.